Below, 28 T cell receptor beta chains from the same sample are listed, as sequenced in a study of blood T cell repertoires in COVID-19. Repertoires were generated with immunoSEQ multiplex PCR, while TCRdb's copy carries only in-frame clones and drops some. The table shows some 70,000 clones, with around nine tenths occurring only once. Sample: peripheral blood. The source is a man aged 65 to 79 with active or convalescent COVID-19.

The J gene is TRBJ1-2, the V gene TRBV10-3; the match to TRBD1 covers 12 bases. The germline CDR1 and CDR2 sequences are ENHRY and SYGVKD. The CDR3 is 15 residues long. The trim removed 3 bases at V and 9 bases at J, leaving 8 bases unmatched. In DNA, the CDR3 is TGTGCCATCAGTGATTCCGGGACAGGGGGCGGGAGCTACACCTTC. It codes for CAISDSGTGGGSYTF.

The chain joins TRBV11-2 to TRBJ2-3; the match to TRBD1 covers 10 bases. V gave up 5 bases and J gave up 4 bases; unmatched junction bases: 6. CDR3 length equals 15 residues. The germline gives CDR1 SGHAT, CDR2 FQNNGV. The CDR3 is CASSLRGQGADTQYF. The CDR3 DNA reads as TGTGCCAGCAGCCTACGAGGACAGGGGGCAGATACGCAGTATTTT.

The rearrangement links TRBV28 to TRBJ2-1; D is perhaps TRBD1 (6 bases). This CDR3 is built from 14 residues. Per germline, CDR1 MDHEN and CDR2 SYDVKM. Trimming took off 6 bases at V and 8 bases at J, with 17 bases between the two ends. The CDR3 coding sequence is TGTGCCAGCAGCCCCCCCAGGGGAATCCATGAGCAGTTCTTC. Encoded protein: CASSPPRGIHEQFF.

The chain links TRBV5-1 to TRBJ1-4, with D tentatively TRBD1 (5 bases). The germline V and J ends were trimmed by 4 bases and 4 bases, with 11 bases remaining between them. CDR3 length: 14 amino acids. CDR1 is SGHRS, CDR2 YFSETQ, per germline. The CDR3 loop is CASSMGQINEKLFF. The CDR3 DNA is TGCGCCAGCAGCATGGGGCAGATTAATGAAAAACTGTTTTTT.

The chain is built from TRBV4-1 and TRBJ1-1, with 7 bases aligning to TRBD1. CDR1 and CDR2 (germline): MGHRA, YSYEKL. This CDR3 is 14 amino acids long. With 1 base clipped from V and 5 bases from J, the junction kept 4 bases outside the gene matches. CDR3 in amino acids: CASSQATGRTEAFF. The CDR3 coding sequence is TGCGCCAGCAGCCAAGCGACAGGGAGGACTGAAGCTTTCTTT.

V is TRBV4-1 and J is TRBJ1-4; D is unresolved. The CDR3 is 15 amino acids. From germline, CDR1 is MGHRA and CDR2 YSYEKL. Trimming removed 4 bases at V and 0 bases at J, with 9 bases between. CDR3 residues: CASSRGDATNEKLFF. CDR3 DNA: TGCGCCAGCAGCCGGGGAGATGCAACTAATGAAAAACTGTTTTTT.

V usage is TRBV7-9 and J usage is TRBJ1-2, with 9 nucleotides matching TRBD1. The CDR3 is made up of 15 amino acids. Germline CDR1 is SEHNR and CDR2 is FQNEAQ (reference sequence). The V and J ends lost 4 bases and 8 bases, in that order; junction bases with no gene match: 11. The CDR3 sequence: CASSSTGTGSKGYTF. The CDR3 bases are TGTGCCAGCAGCTCCACCGGGACAGGGTCGAAAGGCTACACCTTC.

This clone is a singleton in its sample. This chain uses TRBV7-2 with TRBJ2-3; 7 bases are shared with TRBD1. Germline trimming cut 5 bases from V and 1 base from J; bases unmatched to any gene: 3. The CDR3 sequence is 14 residues long. Germline loops: CDR1 SGHTA, CDR2 FQGNSA. Here the CDR3 DNA reads TGTGCCAGCAGCGTGACAGGGCGCACAGATACGCAGTATTTT. The encoded protein is CASSVTGRTDTQYF.

The rearrangement links TRBV27 to TRBJ1-4, with 7 bases lining up with TRBD1. The junction had 5 bases not matched to a gene; V was cut back by 0 bases and J by 7 bases. Germline V gene data show CDR1 as MNHEY and CDR2 as SMNVEV (reference sequence). The CDR3 runs 15 residues. Here the CDR3 reads CASSLSNRGSEKLFF. The CDR3 DNA is TGTGCCAGCAGTTTATCGAACAGGGGAAGTGAAAAACTGTTTTTT. Looking up the rest from reference TRBV27 and TRBJ1-4 gives the full variable domain: EAQVTQNPRYLITVTGKKLTVTCSQNMNHEYMSWYRQDPGLGLRQIYYSMNVEVTDKGDVPEGYKVSRKEKRNFPLILESPSPNQTSLYFCASSLSNRGSEKLFFGSGTQLSVL.

V gene TRBV5-4 combines with J gene TRBJ1-2; 10 positions agree with TRBD1. CDR3 length: 15 residues. Germline V lookup: CDR1 SGHNT, CDR2 YYREEE (reference sequence). V dropped 4 bases and J dropped 7; count of bases not matched to a gene: 10. CDR3 loop: CASSLVGQGVGGYTF. DNA for the CDR3: TGTGCCAGCAGCCTGGTAGGACAGGGGGTTGGTGGCTACACCTTC.

The chain recombines TRBV10-2 with TRBJ2-3, with 11 bases that match TRBD2. Unmatched junction bases numbered 9, after V lost 8 bases and J lost 5 bases. CDR3 length equals 15 residues. Germline CDR1 and CDR2: WSHSY and SAAADI. CDR3 nucleotides: TGCGCCAGCCGGATCGGGACTAGCGGTAAAGATACGCAGTATTTT. It yields the protein CASRIGTSGKDTQYF.

This clone came up once. The genes are TRBV27 and TRBJ2-3, with TRBD2 matching over 10 bases. The CDR3 has 15 residues. The J segment lost 3 bases and the V segment lost 5 bases, leaving 5 bases of the junction unmatched. Germline V lookup: CDR1 MNHEY, CDR2 SMNVEV (reference sequence). The CDR3 is CASSNLAGATDTQYF. The CDR3 DNA follows: TGTGCCAGCAGTAACCTAGCGGGAGCGACAGATACGCAGTATTTT.

In its sample, this clone was seen once. The J gene is TRBJ2-7, the V gene TRBV11-2, with 9 nucleotides matching TRBD1. Germline-derived CDR1 and CDR2 are SGHAT and FQNNGV. The ends lost 1 base at V and 3 bases at J; junction bases unmatched: 4. The CDR3 sequence is 15 residues long. As DNA, the CDR3 is TGTGCCAGCAGCTTAGTTGGGACAGGGCTCTACGAGCAGTACTTC. Its translation is CASSLVGTGLYEQYF.

The chain links TRBV28 to TRBJ1-5; 7 bases map to TRBD1. The CDR3 extends over 15 amino acids. J lost 15 bases, V lost 6 bases, and 20 bases had no gene match. Looked up from germline, CDR1 is MDHEN and CDR2 is SYDVKM. In DNA, the CDR3 is TGTGCCAGCAGACACTTTTCAGGGAGAAGAGGGGACAGGCATTTT. Protein product: CASRHFSGRRGDRHF. The complete variable domain, with remaining parts taken from reference TRBV28 and TRBJ1-5, reads DVKVTQSSRYLVKRTGEKVFLECVQDMDHENMFWYRQDPGLGLRLIYFSYDVKMKEKGDIPEGYSVSREKKERFSLILESASTNQTSMYLCASRHFSGRRGDRHFGDGTRLSIL.

This clone was counted at least ten times. The chain employs TRBV27 and TRBJ1-2; no definite D call. The CDR3 consists of 12 residues. Germline V gene lookup returns CDR1 MNHEY and CDR2 SMNVEV (reference sequence). Trimming pared 8 bases from V and 0 bases from J, leaving 7 bases between. In DNA, the CDR3 is TGTGCCAGCGGAGGAGCTAACTATGGCTACACCTTC. It codes for CASGGANYGYTF.

The chain uses TRBV4-1 and TRBJ2-5; 7 bases fit TRBD2. J gave up 10 bases and V 0 bases, and 8 bases lay outside the gene matches. Looked up from germline, CDR1 is MGHRA and CDR2 is YSYEKL. The CDR3 runs to 14 residues. The CDR3 spells CASSQDETSWSQYF. The CDR3 DNA is TGCGCCAGCAGCCAAGACGAGACTAGCTGGAGCCAGTACTTC.

The rearrangement joins TRBV7-9 to TRBJ2-1; 9 nucleotides agree with TRBD2. The V segment lost 0 bases and the J segment 0 bases; nucleotides outside the gene matches: 3. The CDR3 sequence is 17 residues long. The germline CDR1 and CDR2 sequences are SEHNR and FQNEAQ (reference sequence). The CDR3 nucleotides read TGTGCCAGCAGCTTAGCTAGCGGGAGAGGCTCCTACAATGAGCAGTTCTTC. It translates to CASSLASGRGSYNEQFF.

In this sample, this clone turned up once. J is TRBJ2-7 and V is TRBV5-1; 7 bases map to TRBD2. CDR1 and CDR2 from the germline V gene are SGHRS and YFSETQ. The CDR3 has 13 amino acids. Trimming cost V 1 base and J 5 bases; bases outside gene matches: 3. CDR3 amino acids: CASSLKRGDEQYF. CDR3 nucleotides: TGCGCCAGCAGCTTGAAGCGGGGCGACGAGCAGTACTTC.

This chain joins TRBV5-1 and TRBJ1-1, with 9 bases fitting TRBD1. The CDR3 covers 15 residues. Germline lookup yields CDR1 SGHRS and CDR2 YFSETQ. The ends lost 5 bases at V and 3 bases at J; junction bases unmatched: 8. The CDR3 region has the DNA TGCGCCAGCAGTTATACACAGGGGGCGGACACTGAAGCTTTCTTT. This codes for CASSYTQGADTEAFF.

CDR3 protein: CASSVATGLAGGELFF. The CDR3 DNA reads TGTGCCAGCAGCGTAGCTACGGGACTAGCTGGCGGGGAGCTGTTTTTT. The genes are TRBV9 and TRBJ2-2, with 9 nucleotides matching TRBD2. Germline V gene data show CDR1 as SGDLS and CDR2 as YYNGEE. This CDR3 has 16 amino acids. The ends lost 0 bases at V and 7 bases at J; junction bases unmatched: 7.

This rearrangement joins TRBV5-1 to TRBJ2-1; 7 bases are a match to TRBD1. Germline V gene sequence: CDR1 SGHRS, CDR2 YFSETQ. With 3 bases clipped from V and 16 bases from J, the junction kept 13 bases outside the gene matches. CDR3 length: 13 residues. In DNA form, the CDR3 reads TGCGCCAGCAGCTCCACCCCGACAGGGATAAATTTCTTC. Protein sequence: CASSSTPTGINFF.

The chain employs TRBV28 and TRBJ2-5, with D perhaps matching TRBD1 (6 bases). Germline CDR1 reads MDHEN; CDR2 reads SYDVKM. The ends were cut back, 4 bases at V and 5 bases at J, with 14 bases in the middle. The CDR3 is 14 residues long. The CDR3 nucleotides read TGTGCCAGCAGTTATACAGGGTTGGTGGAGACCCAGTACTTC. This encodes CASSYTGLVETQYF.

The chain is built from TRBV30 and TRBJ1-2; 7 bases align to TRBD1. V lost 2 bases to trimming and J lost 7 bases; unmatched junction nucleotides: 7. The CDR3 is made up of 13 amino acids. The V gene's germline CDR1 is GTSNPN and CDR2 SVGIG (reference sequence). CDR3 DNA: TGTGCCTGGAGTTCACAGGGGATCGGTGGCTACACCTTC. Its translation is CAWSSQGIGGYTF.

CDR3 nucleotide sequence: TGCGCCAGCAGCTCCGCGGGAGGCGGGACTGCCGTCGCCGAAGCTTTCTTT. This sequence encodes CASSSAGGGTAVAEAFF. The rearrangement uses TRBV5-1 and TRBJ1-1; possible D gene TRBD1, 5 bases. The CDR3 contains 17 residues. Germline loops: CDR1 SGHRS, CDR2 YFSETQ. V was pared by 3 bases and J by 8 bases, with 26 bases between.

This chain connects TRBV30 to TRBJ2-7; TRBD2 aligns across 7 bases. The CDR3 length is 11 residues. Germline CDR1 GTSNPN, CDR2 SVGIG (reference sequence). V shed 3 bases, J shed 4 bases, and the junction held 0 bases outside the gene matches. The CDR3 spells CAWSGGYEQYF. The DNA of the CDR3 is TGTGCCTGGAGCGGGGGGTACGAGCAGTACTTC.

The chain recombines TRBV19 with TRBJ2-2; 9 nucleotides agree with TRBD2. The CDR3 extends over 16 amino acids. The germline V gene has CDR1 LNHDA and CDR2 SQIVND (reference sequence). Trimming cost V 5 bases and J 3 bases; bases outside gene matches: 7. CDR3 protein: CASSQKAGGYTGELFF. The CDR3 DNA is TGTGCCAGTAGTCAAAAAGCGGGGGGTTACACCGGGGAGCTGTTTTTT.

On this clone itself: A much larger clone is a single base away; this may be a read error. V and J are TRBV5-1 and TRBJ1-2, with 7 bases fitting TRBD1. CDR3 length: 13 amino acids. Per the germline V gene, CDR1 is SGHRS and CDR2 is YFSETQ. After removal of 4 bases from V and 4 bases from J, the junction contained 4 bases not matched to a gene. The CDR3 sequence: CASSQTGVYGYTF. As DNA, the CDR3 is TGCGCCAGCAGCCAAACAGGGGTCTATGGCTACACCTTC.

The J gene is TRBJ1-5, the V gene TRBV28, with D perhaps TRBD1 (5 bases). This CDR3 region has 14 residues. The germline gives CDR1 MDHEN, CDR2 SYDVKM. V gave up 6 bases and J gave up 9 bases, with 18 bases separating them. CDR3 DNA sequence: TGTGCCAGCAGCCCACCCTCCTCTCAGGGGCCCCAGCATTTT. This codes for CASSPPSSQGPQHF. The full variable domain, its missing parts supplied by reference TRBV28 and TRBJ1-5, is DVKVTQSSRYLVKRTGEKVFLECVQDMDHENMFWYRQDPGLGLRLIYFSYDVKMKEKGDIPEGYSVSREKKERFSLILESASTNQTSMYLCASSPPSSQGPQHFGDGTRLSIL.